One and the same sample provided the 24 T cell receptor beta chains below, sequenced in a study of blood T cell repertoires in COVID-19. Method: immunoSEQ multiplex PCR; TCRdb's copy keeps in-frame clones and lacks some. This table holds some 100,000 clones, approximately 90% found once. Sequenced input: peripheral blood. The source of these receptors is a man aged 45-65 years with acute or convalescent COVID-19.

The rearrangement links TRBV4-2 to TRBJ2-7, with a weak D call TRBD2 (6 bases). The CDR3 totals 18 residues. Trimming left V 0 bases short and J 3 bases short, with 21 bases between. The germline gives CDR1 LGHNA, CDR2 YNFKEQ. CDR3 in DNA: TGTGCCAGCAGCCAAGAAAAGGATGGAGGGCCGCGGATCTACGAGCAGTACTTC. It translates to CASSQEKDGGPRIYEQYF.

The V call is TRBV5-1, the J call TRBJ1-6; 7 nucleotides match TRBD1. V dropped 2 bases and J dropped 6; count of bases not matched to a gene: 8. Germline lookup yields CDR1 SGHRS and CDR2 YFSETQ. The CDR3 spans 16 residues. The chain's CDR3 is CASSFAGTEINSPLHF. In nucleotides, the CDR3 is TGCGCCAGCAGCTTCGCCGGGACAGAGATTAATTCACCCCTCCACTTT. Complete variable domain (other parts from reference TRBV5-1 and TRBJ1-6): KAGVTQTPRYLIKTRGQQVTLSCSPISGHRSVSWYQQTPGQGLQFLFEYFSETQRNKGNFPGRFSGRQFSNSRSEMNVSTLELGDSALYLCASSFAGTEINSPLHFGNGTRLTVT.

This clone has only a few counts. The genes are TRBV6-2 or TRBV6-3 and TRBJ2-3; 13 positions agree with TRBD2. CDR3 length equals 18 residues. The junction had 12 bases not matched to a gene; V was cut back by 4 bases and J by 5 bases. The V gene's germline CDR1 is MNHEY and CDR2 SVGEGT. The CDR3 is CASSFTPGLAGAVDTQYF. The CDR3 DNA is TGTGCCAGCAGTTTCACCCCTGGACTAGCGGGGGCGGTAGATACGCAGTATTTT.

A single count supports this clone. The chain is built from TRBV7-2 and TRBJ2-2, with 7 bases matching TRBD1. The V and J ends lost 7 bases and 4 bases, in that order; junction bases with no gene match: 9. The germline V gene encodes CDR1 SGHTA and CDR2 FQGNSA. The CDR3 length is 15 residues. The CDR3 sequence is CASTLRRTGTGELFF. The CDR3 region has the DNA TGTGCCAGCACCCTTAGGCGGACAGGCACCGGGGAGCTGTTTTTT.

The rearrangement links TRBV19 to TRBJ1-5; 7 positions match TRBD1. Trimming removed 10 bases from V and 3 bases from J; junction bases left unmatched: 9. CDR3 length equals 14 residues. Germline V gives CDR1 LNHDA, CDR2 SQIVND (reference sequence). The CDR3 spells CATKDRIFNQPQHF. CDR3 nucleotide sequence: TGTGCCACCAAGGACAGGATCTTCAATCAGCCCCAGCATTTT.

This sequence joins TRBV5-1 and TRBJ2-1; D possibly corresponds to TRBD1 (5 bases). The germline V gene has CDR1 SGHRS and CDR2 YFSETQ. The CDR3 length is 13 residues. V shed 6 bases and J shed 4 bases, with 11 bases lying between them. In DNA, the CDR3 is TGCGCCAGCAATTCGGACATGTACAATGAGCAGTTCTTC. This codes for CASNSDMYNEQFF.

V usage is TRBV4-1 and J usage is TRBJ2-1, with TRBD2 matching 8 bases. Germline CDR1 reads MGHRA; CDR2 reads YSYEKL. Trimming took 3 bases from V and 8 from J; bases not matched to a gene: 12. This CDR3 has 16 amino acids. The CDR3 sequence is CASSHQAGGGQYEQFF. CDR3 coding DNA: TGCGCCAGCAGCCATCAGGCGGGCGGGGGGCAGTATGAGCAGTTCTTC.

V usage is TRBV3-1 (or the pseudogene TRBV3-2) and J usage is TRBJ1-2; unclear D gene. The ends were cut back, 3 bases at V and 2 bases at J, with 10 bases in the middle. The CDR3 has 14 residues. Per the germline V gene, CDR1 is LGHDT and CDR2 is YNNKEL (reference sequence). In DNA, the CDR3 is TGTGCCAGCAGCCAGAACAGTCAGAACTATGGCTACACCTTC. Its translation: CASSQNSQNYGYTF.

The chain combines TRBV6-5 with TRBJ1-1; unclear D gene. The CDR3 loop spans 13 amino acids. V lost 4 bases and J lost 4, with 10 bases in between. The germline gives CDR1 MNHEY, CDR2 SVGAGI. In DNA form, the CDR3 reads TGTGCCAGCAGTTCCCCCCTGAGCACTGAAGCTTTCTTT. This translates into CASSSPLSTEAFF.

V gene TRBV6-1 combines with J gene TRBJ1-3; no clear D gene. Trimming took 1 base from V and 3 from J, leaving 22 bases between them. The CDR3 totals 19 residues. CDR1 is MNHNS, CDR2 SASEGT, per germline. This CDR3 reads CASSEVAAGLLNSGNTIYF. The CDR3 DNA sequence: TGTGCCAGCAGTGAAGTTGCGGCAGGACTTTTAAACAGTGGAAACACCATATATTTT.

The J gene is TRBJ2-7, the V gene TRBV5-4, with a tentative D call TRBD2 (6 bases). The germline V gene encodes CDR1 SGHNT and CDR2 YYREEE (reference sequence). This CDR3 has 14 residues. V was pared by 4 bases and J by 4 bases, with 15 bases between. CDR3 in DNA: TGTGCCAGCAGCAAGGGACTCCAATCATACGAGCAGTACTTC. Its protein is CASSKGLQSYEQYF.

The chain employs TRBV27 and TRBJ2-1, with unresolved D. Between the trimmed V and J ends, which lost 1 base and 0 bases, there was a span of 25 bases. Germline V gene lookup returns CDR1 MNHEY and CDR2 SMNVEV (reference sequence). The length of the CDR3 is 21 residues. CDR3: CASSLWSRFPNTQSSYNEQFF. The CDR3 nucleotides are TGTGCCAGCAGTTTATGGTCCAGGTTCCCCAACACTCAAAGCTCCTACAATGAGCAGTTCTTC.

This clone appeared once. This chain connects TRBV4-1 to TRBJ2-1; perhaps TRBD2 as D (6 bases). The germline V gene has CDR1 MGHRA and CDR2 YSYEKL. CDR3 size: 16 residues. The V and J ends lost 1 base and 0 bases respectively, with 10 bases between them. CDR3 DNA: TGCGCCAGCAGCCAAGGGCTAGCGACCTCCTACAATGAGCAGTTCTTC. It specifies CASSQGLATSYNEQFF.

This chain uses TRBV3-1 (or the pseudogene TRBV3-2) with TRBJ2-1; 8 positions agree with TRBD2. Germline CDR1 reads LGHDT; CDR2 reads YNNKEL (reference sequence). This CDR3 is built from 15 residues. The V segment lost 1 base and the J segment 4 bases; nucleotides outside the gene matches: 3. This CDR3 reads CASSQGGGRYNEQFF. The CDR3, as DNA: TGTGCCAGCAGCCAAGGCGGGGGGCGGTACAATGAGCAGTTCTTC.

V usage is TRBV11-2 and J usage is TRBJ2-7, with 9 bases lining up with TRBD2. The trim removed 1 base at V and 6 bases at J, leaving 7 bases unmatched. The CDR3 length is 15 residues. Germline CDR1 and CDR2: SGHAT and FQNNGV. The CDR3, as DNA: TGTGCCAGCAGCTTAGTAGGGACTAGCATTTTCGAGCAGTACTTC. Translating it yields CASSLVGTSIFEQYF.

The V gene is TRBV6-6, the J gene TRBJ2-7, with 10 bases aligning to TRBD1. CDR1 and CDR2 from the germline V gene are MNHNY and SVGAGI (reference sequence). V shed 5 bases and J 3 bases; nucleotides not matched to a gene: 4. The CDR3 extends over 14 amino acids. The DNA for the CDR3 is TGTGCCAGCAGTCGAGGACAGGGGGGCTACGAGCAGTACTTC. This translates into CASSRGQGGYEQYF.

The chain carries TRBV6-5 and TRBJ1-5; the match to TRBD1 covers 9 bases. CDR1 MNHEY and CDR2 SVGAGI come from the germline V gene. The ends lost 7 bases at V and 7 bases at J; junction bases unmatched: 11. The CDR3 is made up of 15 amino acids. The CDR3 is CASKRPGQGGQPQHF. CDR3 bases: TGTGCCAGCAAACGGCCGGGACAGGGCGGGCAGCCCCAGCATTTT.

This chain connects TRBV19 to TRBJ1-1; TRBD1 aligns across 7 bases. The CDR3 is 14 residues long. Per the germline V gene, CDR1 is LNHDA and CDR2 is SQIVND (reference sequence). V lost 5 bases, J lost 4 bases, and 7 bases stayed unmatched. In nucleotides, the CDR3 is TGTGCCAGTAGTGGCCTAGCAGGGGGCACTGAAGCTTTCTTT. The encoded protein is CASSGLAGGTEAFF.

J is TRBJ1-5 and V is TRBV28; 7 positions agree with TRBD1. Germline values: CDR1 MDHEN, CDR2 SYDVKM. The CDR3 has 14 amino acids. The junction had 8 bases not matched to a gene; V was cut back by 6 bases and J by 6 bases. The CDR3 loop reads CASSVTGAVQPQHF. For the CDR3, the DNA is TGTGCCAGCAGCGTAACAGGGGCCGTTCAGCCCCAGCATTTT.

This clone was found once. The chain joins TRBV9 to TRBJ1-5; no clear D gene. V was clipped by 0 bases and J by 4 bases, with 11 bases between them. The V gene's germline CDR1 is SGDLS and CDR2 YYNGEE. The CDR3 has 15 residues. The CDR3 nucleotides are TGTGCCAGCAGCGTAGAAGGACTTTTTAATCAGCCCCAGCATTTT. This translates into CASSVEGLFNQPQHF.

J is TRBJ1-5 and V is TRBV28, with D maybe TRBD1 (5 bases). Deletions cut 10 bases from V and 1 base from J, with 8 bases between. The CDR3 sequence is 12 residues long. Germline-derived CDR1 and CDR2 are MDHEN and SYDVKM. The CDR3 region is CAIRGSNQPQHF. Here the CDR3 DNA reads TGTGCCATCCGGGGGAGCAATCAGCCCCAGCATTTT.

The chain is built from TRBV21-1 and TRBJ1-3; the table assigns TRBD1, which was not confirmed against the DNA. TRBV21-1 is a pseudogene locus. The CDR3 loop spans 19 amino acids. CDR3 nucleotide sequence: TGTGCCAGCAGCAAAGCCGAGGGGGCGAATCTGCGGACTGGAAACACCATATATTTT. This gives the protein CASSKAEGANLRTGNTIYF.

The chain has TRBV5-1 and TRBJ2-2, with 8 bases fitting TRBD1. Germline loops: CDR1 SGHRS, CDR2 YFSETQ. Trimming took 4 bases from V and 2 from J; bases not matched to a gene: 4. The CDR3 extends over 15 amino acids. CDR3 bases: TGCGCCAGCAGCGGGGGACAGGTAAACACCGGGGAGCTGTTTTTT. Its protein is CASSGGQVNTGELFF.

The chain is built from TRBV7-2 and TRBJ2-5; perhaps TRBD1 as D (6 bases). With 3 bases removed from V and 5 bases from J, the gap between germline ends came to 13 bases. Per the germline V gene, CDR1 is SGHTA and CDR2 is FQGNSA. The CDR3 runs to 14 residues. The CDR3 DNA follows: TGTGCCAGCAGCTTCGGACAGCTAACGGAGACCCAGTACTTC. It specifies CASSFGQLTETQYF.